This T cell receptor beta chain was observed in a study of blood T cells in healthy people across ages. Study results and caveats: PBMCs went unsorted, and a conclusive naive versus antigen-experienced comparison was therefore prevented. More naive CD4+ cells and higher diversity were found in long-lived than in aged donors.

Sample-barcoded 5' priming and a J-beta primer mix drove a second PCR of about 6 to 12 cycles. TCRdb independently ran MiXCR on the 5' RACE reads; one entry per CDR3 protein. The sample lists hundreds of thousands of distinct CDR3 sequences, roughly 21% occurring once. Isolation recovered at least 7 million PBMCs from every sample. Each sample provided at least 5.5 micrograms of extracted total RNA. This clonotype was counted between two and nine times. Its antigen is still unknown. Trimming took off 5 bases at V and 7 bases at J, with 14 bases between the two ends. The CDR3 spans 13 residues. This TCR was recovered from a man aged 65 to 79 in good health. The chain combines TRBV12-3 or TRBV12-4 with TRBJ1-2; D gene unclear. Sequencing was performed on blood. The CDR3, as DNA: TGTGCCAGCAGTCCGTCCCCGGGGAGTGGCTACACCTTC. Its protein is CASSPSPGSGYTF.